This T cell receptor beta chain was captured by sequencing in a study of shared T cell receptors in the human thymus (dated by TCRdb to 2020 to 2022). For the wider study: The study examined how self-reactive, shared T-cell receptor alpha chains are generated in the human thymus.

As regards this clone: The clone's antigen remains unknown. The record has no base qualities; no much larger clone is one base away.

CDR1 SGHAT and CDR2 FQDESV are derived from the germline V gene (reference sequence). The CDR3 numbers 19 residues from cysteine through phenylalanine. The sequence is cut down to CDR3 DNA, 57 bases in frame from base 1. At the junction V is shortened by 3 bases and J by 0 bases, with 22 bases in between. Preparation of the library involved the immunoSEQ multiplex PCR assay. TCRdb took over this immuneACCESS table, retaining in-frame rearrangements with V and J assigned. Such tables are incomplete; in checked studies, under half of the missing clones stem from an unresolved V gene, and the remainder is unexplained. This sample holds over 650,000 clones; roughly 86% were observed only once. The ten largest clonotypes hold 0.0094% of the sample. The same sample was also studied in work on human thymus T cells. The second study's paper adds: Donors were immunologically healthy infants undergoing open corrective cardiac surgery for congenital heart defects in Finland. Thymus tissue was obtained as surgical resects removed during corrective cardiac surgery. Both the thymic and the peripheral blood repertoires appeared to show biased V and J gene segment usage. The related research reported highly overlapping thymic TCR repertoires among unrelated individuals. The study described the TCR alpha and beta repertoires in under 10 infant thymus samples and a few matching peripheral blood samples. The infant donors were roughly 7 to 244 days old, and the cohort included over five males and a couple of females. Thymocytes were released mechanically from tissue and stored at -70 °C as pellets of about 8.5-31 million cells. Genomic DNA was extracted from frozen cell pellets with a QIAsymphony instrument. TCRB and TCRAD loci were amplified from a standardized quantity of quality-controlled genomic DNA using the immunoSEQ multiplex PCR assay. The amplicons covered the V(D)J region and were long enough to include the CDR3 and to identify the V and J genes. Amplicon sequencing was performed on an Illumina platform through the commercial immunoSEQ service. Primer bias and sequencing errors were corrected as previously described, and TCRAD and TCRB definitions were based on the IMGT database. The repertoires were analysed using immunoSEQ Analyzer 3.0 and VDJTools for basic statistics, V/J segment usage, diversity estimates, rarefaction and pairwise overlap. Diversity was estimated using the Chao1, ChaoE, Efron-Thisted, Shannon and inverse Simpson indices, and was also estimated on datasets down-sampled to the size of the smallest sample. Repertoire overlap was determined by strict matching of CDR3 nucleotide sequence, V gene and J gene, and Jaccard-based multidimensional scaling clustering was applied. On average, thymus samples yielded roughly 770,000 unique TCRB clonotypes, whereas blood samples yielded approximately 90,000.

The sequence derives from a boy younger than two with a congenital heart defect. Donor details come from another sample of the same person, matched by shared clones. Material: thymocytes. The rearrangement joined TRBV11-1 to TRBJ2-3, with the D gene not clear enough to name. CDR3 sequence: CASSFLRSELNTSTDTQYF. The DNA sequence is as follows: TGTGCCAGCAGCTTCCTTCGGAGCGAACTCAACACTAGCACAGATACGCAGTATTTT.